Below are 14 T cell receptor beta chains sequenced from a single sample in a study of identical twins. TCRdb redid the calling of the 5' RACE reads with MiXCR, one entry per CDR3 protein. The sample contains around 1.7 million distinct CDR3 sequences, 25% to 35% of which appear only once. The sequenced sample was cord blood. These TCRs come from a newborn girl in good health.

The chain couples TRBV20-1 to TRBJ2-7, with 10 nucleotides matching TRBD2. The CDR3 consists of 16 residues. The V gene's germline CDR1 is DFQATT and CDR2 SNEGSKA (reference sequence). The ends lost 1 base at V and 2 bases at J; junction bases unmatched: 8. The chain's CDR3 is CSARAIAGGITYEQYF. The DNA for the CDR3 is TGCAGTGCTAGAGCTATAGCGGGGGGTATTACCTACGAGCAGTACTTC.

Here the CDR3 reads CSPRPVNTEAFF. CDR3 in DNA: TGCAGCCCCCGACCCGTGAACACTGAAGCTTTCTTT. The rearrangement links TRBV20-1 to TRBJ1-1; D not certain. The CDR3 is 12 amino acids. Germline CDR1 is DFQATT and CDR2 is SNEGSKA (reference sequence).

The chain couples TRBV20-1 to TRBJ2-4, with 8 bases that match TRBD2. The CDR3 sequence is 15 residues long. V gave up 7 bases and J gave up 1 base; unmatched junction bases: 9. The V gene's germline CDR1 is DFQATT and CDR2 SNEGSKA (reference sequence). The CDR3 DNA reads as TGCAGTGTCCCTCGAGCGGGAGATGCCAAAAACATTCAGTACTTC. Its protein product is CSVPRAGDAKNIQYF.

The genes are TRBV3-1 and TRBJ1-4; 7 bases are shared with TRBD1. Unmatched junction bases numbered 7, after V lost 0 bases and J lost 9 bases. The CDR3 extends over 15 amino acids. Germline CDR1 reads LGHDT; CDR2 reads YNNKEL (reference sequence). The CDR3 bases are TGTGCCAGCAGCCAAGAAAGACAGGGAACAAAAAAACTGTTTTTT. Protein: CASSQERQGTKKLFF.

In its sample, this clonotype was seen a few times. This rearrangement joins TRBV6-1 to TRBJ2-1, with D maybe TRBD1 (6 bases). This CDR3 comprises 15 residues. Germline values: CDR1 MNHNS, CDR2 SASEGT. Trimming took 4 bases from V and 1 from J, leaving 11 bases between them. This CDR3 reads CASSGSRGSYNEQFF. In nucleotides, the CDR3 is TGTGCCAGCAGTGGATCCAGGGGTTCCTACAATGAGCAGTTCTTC.

The chain combines TRBV20-1 with TRBJ1-2; D might be TRBD1 (5 bases). The CDR3 is made up of 12 amino acids. Germline loops: CDR1 DFQATT, CDR2 SNEGSKA (reference sequence). V gave up 6 bases and J gave up 4 bases, with 12 bases separating them. The CDR3 nucleotides are TGCAGTGCCCAGACAGAGTCCTATGGCTACACCTTC. Its protein product is CSAQTESYGYTF.

The V and J genes are TRBV2 and TRBJ1-1; 7 bases are a match to TRBD1. Trimming took 6 bases from V and 6 from J; bases not matched to a gene: 7. This CDR3 is built from 13 residues. The V gene's germline CDR1 is SNHLY and CDR2 FYNNEI. The CDR3 here is CASRPTGYPEAFF. The CDR3 nucleotides are TGTGCCAGCAGGCCGACAGGGTACCCTGAAGCTTTCTTT.

This clonotype came up many times. This rearrangement joins TRBV10-3 to TRBJ2-1; 7 positions agree with TRBD2. CDR1 and CDR2 (germline): ENHRY, SYGVKD. V lost 4 bases to trimming and J lost 10 bases; unmatched junction nucleotides: 7. The CDR3 covers 13 residues. The CDR3 nucleotides read TGTGCCATCAGTGTTACTAGCGTGCCCGAGCAGTTCTTC. Translating it yields CAISVTSVPEQFF.

This clonotype was seen many times. The chain employs TRBV20-1 and TRBJ1-2; D uncertain. CDR1 DFQATT and CDR2 SNEGSKA come from the germline V gene (reference sequence). CDR3 length: 11 residues. Trimming stripped 6 bases from V and 0 bases from J, with 5 bases between. CDR3 residues: CSATTNYGYTF. In nucleotides, the CDR3 is TGCAGTGCGACAACTAACTATGGCTACACCTTC.

This clonotype was picked up a small number of times. The V call is TRBV12-3 or TRBV12-4, the J call TRBJ2-6; the D is unclear. The CDR3 loop spans 14 amino acids. V dropped 7 bases and J dropped 4 bases, with 11 bases sitting between them. In DNA, the CDR3 is TGTGCCAGCACTAATTCGGGCGGGGCCAACGTCCTGACTTTC. The encoded protein is CASTNSGGANVLTF.

The V and J genes are TRBV5-4 and TRBJ2-5; no firm D call. The CDR3 consists of 14 residues. Trimming took 3 bases from V and 5 from J, leaving 14 bases between them. Germline loops: CDR1 SGHNT, CDR2 YYREEE (reference sequence). In nucleotides, the CDR3 is TGTGCCAGCAGCTCCGGCCACCCTGGGGAGACCCAGTACTTC. Residues: CASSSGHPGETQYF.

This clonotype was counted only a few times. The rearrangement uses TRBV14 and TRBJ1-2, with unresolved D. V shed 1 base and J shed 4 bases, with 10 bases lying between them. The CDR3 loop spans 14 amino acids. The germline CDR1 and CDR2 sequences are SGHDN and FVKESK. CDR3 sequence (DNA): TGTGCCAGCAGCCAAGCTACGGGTTTCTATGGCTACACCTTC. It is translated as CASSQATGFYGYTF.

CDR3 sequence: CASSQELGTQYF. The CDR3 DNA follows: TGTGCCAGCAGCCAAGAGTTGGGGACCCAGTACTTC. J is TRBJ2-4 and V is TRBV14, with D unresolved. The DNA matches TRBJ2-5 better at its end, which makes the J call doubtful. CDR1 and CDR2 from the germline V gene are SGHDN and FVKESK. CDR3 length: 12 residues.

The chain employs TRBV12-3 or TRBV12-4 and TRBJ1-6; D not certain. Trimming removed 6 bases at V and 5 bases at J, with 11 bases between. The CDR3 consists of 14 residues. The CDR3 is CASSPGRHNSPLHF. The CDR3 coding sequence is TGTGCCAGCAGCCCCGGACGGCATAATTCACCCCTCCACTTT.